The source of this TCR beta chain is a study of shared clonotypes between healthy human individuals (dated by TCRdb to the early 2020s). About the investigation overall: The cohort included a few men and two women between 18 and 49 years of age. Per donor, three plates each were used for CD4 naive and CD4 memory, two for CD8 naive, and one for CD8 memory. To estimate repertoire size and how much clonotypes are shared between individuals, the study performed deep sequencing of blood TCR repertoires from a handful of healthy adults. Leukapheresis yielded between about 0.85 and 10 billion PBMCs per donor. Libraries were prepared and TCR repertoires were sequenced by different laboratories using diverse techniques, in order to increase sequencing depth and limit assay-specific biases.

Overall study results and their limits: Across four donors, around 5% of naive CD4, around 3.3% of naive CD8, about 2% of memory CD4, and under 0.45% of memory CD8 clonotypes were shared. The genetic and exposure-history diversity represented was limited by the small number of donors. Higher generation probabilities were observed for clonotypes shared by all four sorted-subset donors than for non-shared clonotypes. Rarefaction of sorted-subset datasets indicated incomplete sequencing despite the large sequencing depth. Sampling was limited to blood, and TCR repertoires in tissue likely differ from TCR repertoires in blood. Estimated clonotype richness was generally larger for naive than for memory subsets. Based on pairwise subsampling, the degree of clonotype sharing among donors was expected to be affected by sequencing depth.

Using the deep immunoSEQ assay, multiplex PCR amplified TCR CDR3 regions from genomic DNA. For each cell subset, the extracted genomic DNA was distributed evenly across all wells of several immunoSEQ 96-well plates, and each plate served as one replicate. For sorted subsets, about 200 ng genomic DNA, equal to about 30,000 T cell genomes, was loaded into each replicate PCR. The purified libraries were quantified using a Qubit 3.0 fluorometer, sized with a Bioanalyzer 2100, and then quantified again using the KAPA Library Quantification kit. Every immunoSEQ 96-well plate was sequenced on a separate single-read 150-cycle Illumina NextSeq 550 flow cell. The study's processing was this. Because the immunoSEQ output included only junctional sequences and no quality scores, the filtering could not be the same as the filtering used for full-length reads. Sequences were annotated with PyIR, a Python wrapper for IgBLAST v1.9, and V/J genes and CDR3 were assigned using IMGT germline references. Any read was removed if the V/J assignment was weak (E-value above 1e-6), the CDR3 was missing, or the read contained stop codons, out-of-frame junctions, or ambiguous translated residues. A V3J clonotype was defined by an identical inferred V gene, J gene, and CDR3 amino acid sequence. To compute the percentage overlap between repertoires, the number of shared unique clonotypes was divided by the size of the smaller repertoire. Richness of each repertoire was evaluated using RTK rarefaction, the Chao1 estimator, and Recon v2.1 estimates of unobserved clonotypes. Generation probabilities were computed with OLGA for all TCRbeta clonotypes obtained by the gDNA method from a handful of donors. TCRdb obtained this table from immuneACCESS and retained in-frame rearrangements with V and J assigned. These tables miss some clones; where compared with another copy, unresolved V genes account for less than half of the shortfall, and the remainder is unexplained. Clone size and V and J calls were adopted from that table, with D and trimming inferred from the DNA. For this sample there are 1.6 million or so clones; over 95% appear just once. The ten largest clones take up roughly 1.2% of the sample.

The donors were healthy, HIV-negative adults who had no recently reported acute infections or vaccinations. Every donor was a Caucasian adult residing in Nashville, Tennessee, USA. Magnetic negative selection was used to enrich CD4+ T cells, after which naive cells were positively selected on CD45RA and the negative fraction became the memory subset. Blood was collected by leukapheresis, and PBMCs were isolated by Ficoll-Histopaque density gradient centrifugation and then cryopreserved in liquid nitrogen vapor phase. Analytical flow cytometry was used to check the purity and quantity of each magnetically sorted T cell population. Genomic DNA was isolated from every sorted fraction and measured by UV absorbance on a Nanodrop 2000c. Details on this clone: Its antigen specificity is not known. Base qualities are missing; no much larger clone stands one base away.

V sheds 5 bases and J sheds 9 bases, leaving 7 bases between their ends. The cysteine opens and the phenylalanine closes a CDR3 of 11 amino acids. CDR3 DNA is the only sequence kept; it has 33 bases, read in frame from the first base. As encoded in the germline V gene, CDR1 is MNHEY while CDR2 is SVGAGI. Recombination connected TRBV6-5 to TRBJ2-2, with the D gene too uncertain to name. The sequenced material came from naive CD4+ T cells sorted from blood. In light of the paper, this sample's cell subset or site label describes: CD45RA+ positively selected. The receptor was derived from a man aged 30 to 39 in good health. The nucleotide sequence is given as TGTGCCAGCAGTAGTAGCCGGGAGCTGTTTTTT. Its amino acids are CASSSSRELFF.